One sample yielded the 15 T cell receptor beta chains listed below, sequenced in a study of T cells expressing NK-cell markers (dated by TCRdb to between 2020 and 2021). The library was produced with 5' RACE. For sequencing, an Illumina HiSeq 2000 was employed. TCRdb reprocessed the reads into one record per CDR3 protein sequence, lacking DNA. The sample has about 180,000 distinct CDR3 sequences on record. The ten largest make up about 19% of the sample. Sequenced sample: blood T cells: a sorted CD56 or NKG2C T cell subset, CD4+ or CD8+ T cells, or bulk PBMC T cells (not recorded which). Every receptor here comes from a man aged 18-75 years in good health.

The genes are TRBV4-1 and TRBJ2-7; absent DNA, TCRdb's TRBD1 call cannot be checked. Germline CDR1 is MGHRA and CDR2 is YSYEKL. The CDR3 is made up of 16 amino acids. The CDR3 loop reads CASSQDRGQMTYEQYF.

The gene calls are TRBV29-1 and TRBJ2-5; as DNA is missing, the TRBD1 call by TCRdb cannot be tested. Germline V lookup: CDR1 SQVTM, CDR2 ANQGSEA. The CDR3 runs 16 residues. This chain's CDR3 is CSAGGDPDTVQETQYF.

The chain is built from TRBV7-9 and TRBJ2-7; TCRdb indicates TRBD1, and absent DNA this call remains unverified. Germline V gene lookup returns CDR1 SEHNR and CDR2 FQNEAQ (reference sequence). The CDR3 spans 16 residues. The CDR3 reads CASSLAEGVDNYEQYF.

The V call is TRBV21-1, the J call TRBJ2-1; TCRdb outputs TRBD2, but without DNA this stays unchecked. TRBV21-1 constitutes a pseudogene. The CDR3 spans 16 residues. This CDR3 is CASSKRLAGGPNEQFF.

V usage is TRBV4-2 and J usage is TRBJ1-1. There are 14 residues in the CDR3. Per the germline V gene, CDR1 is LGHNA and CDR2 is YNFKEQ. The CDR3 here is CASSQDRRAPEAFF.

The chain uses TRBV29-1 and TRBJ2-2; TCRdb designates TRBD1, a call that cannot be tested without DNA. Looked up from germline, CDR1 is SQVTM and CDR2 is ANQGSEA. The CDR3 runs to 12 residues. The CDR3 sequence: CSVVRTGSELFF.

The V gene is TRBV13, the J gene TRBJ2-1; TCRdb's D gene call, TRBD1, goes unchecked for lack of DNA. This CDR3 has 15 amino acids. Germline V gene sequence: CDR1 PRHDT, CDR2 FYEKMQ (reference sequence). CDR3 loop: CASSFGGASGNEQFF.

The CDR3 region is CASSPGLAGPPSYNEQFF. The V call is TRBV11-2, the J call TRBJ2-1; TCRdb lists TRBD2, though no DNA is available to test this call. The CDR3 has 18 amino acids. Germline CDR1 reads SGHAT; CDR2 reads FQNNGV.

The chain carries TRBV2 and TRBJ1-2; lacking DNA, the TRBD1 call made by TCRdb goes unchecked. CDR3 size: 15 residues. CDR1 SNHLY and CDR2 FYNNEI come from the germline V gene. CDR3 residues: CASRGIHGITYGYTF.

This chain links TRBV6-5 with TRBJ1-1. The germline V gene encodes CDR1 MNHEY and CDR2 SVGAGI. The CDR3 consists of 11 residues. CDR3 in amino acids: CASSWAGEAFF.

The gene calls are TRBV9 and TRBJ2-3. CDR1 SGDLS and CDR2 YYNGEE come from the germline V gene. The CDR3 runs 13 residues. The CDR3 protein is CASSVDAPDTQYF.

The J gene is TRBJ2-3, the V gene TRBV7-2; without DNA, the TCRdb call of TRBD2 cannot be checked. Looked up from germline, CDR1 is SGHTA and CDR2 is FQGNSA. CDR3 length equals 16 residues. The chain's CDR3 is CASSLLAGAATDTQYF.

The rearrangement joins TRBV2 to TRBJ1-2; TCRdb's D call, TRBD1, is unchecked because there is no DNA. Germline-derived CDR1 and CDR2 are SNHLY and FYNNEI. This CDR3 region has 16 residues. The CDR3: CASSELFRGSNYGYTF.

The chain employs TRBV6-5 and TRBJ2-1; there is no DNA to check the TCRdb D call of TRBD2. The CDR3 runs to 16 residues. CDR1 and CDR2 from the germline V gene are MNHEY and SVGAGI. The CDR3 loop reads CASSPLGIAGVNEQFF.

The V call is TRBV12-3 or TRBV12-4, the J call TRBJ2-1; TCRdb returns TRBD2, unconfirmable since there is no DNA. The CDR3 runs 13 residues. CDR3 sequence reads: CASSPTDGGEQFF.